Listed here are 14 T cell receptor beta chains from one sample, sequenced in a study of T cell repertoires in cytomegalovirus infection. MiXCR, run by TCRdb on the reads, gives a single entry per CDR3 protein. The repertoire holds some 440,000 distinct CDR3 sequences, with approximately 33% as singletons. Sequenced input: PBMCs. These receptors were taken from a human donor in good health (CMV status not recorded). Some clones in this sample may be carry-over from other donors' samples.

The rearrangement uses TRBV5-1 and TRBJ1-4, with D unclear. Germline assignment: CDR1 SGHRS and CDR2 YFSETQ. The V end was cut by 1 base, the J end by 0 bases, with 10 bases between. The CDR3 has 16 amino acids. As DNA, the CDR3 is TGCGCCAGCAGCTTGCCAGAATTTGCAACTAATGAAAAACTGTTTTTT. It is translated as CASSLPEFATNEKLFF.

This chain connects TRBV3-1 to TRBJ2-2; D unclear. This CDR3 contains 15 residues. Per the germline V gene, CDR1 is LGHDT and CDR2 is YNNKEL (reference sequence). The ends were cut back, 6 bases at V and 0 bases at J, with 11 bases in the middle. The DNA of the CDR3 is TGTGCCAGCAGTTACTCTCCGACGAACACCGGGGAGCTGTTTTTT. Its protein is CASSYSPTNTGELFF.

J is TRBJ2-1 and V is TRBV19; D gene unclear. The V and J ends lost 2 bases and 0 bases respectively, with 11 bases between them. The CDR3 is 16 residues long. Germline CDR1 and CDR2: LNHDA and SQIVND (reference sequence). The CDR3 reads CASSIIGMSSYNEQFF. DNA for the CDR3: TGTGCCAGTAGTATAATCGGCATGAGCTCCTACAATGAGCAGTTCTTC.

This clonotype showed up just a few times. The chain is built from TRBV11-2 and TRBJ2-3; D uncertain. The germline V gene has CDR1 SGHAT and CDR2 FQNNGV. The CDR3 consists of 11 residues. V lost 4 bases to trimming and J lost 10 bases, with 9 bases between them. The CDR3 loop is CASSSHRAQYF. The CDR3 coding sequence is TGTGCCAGCAGCTCCCATAGGGCGCAGTATTTT.

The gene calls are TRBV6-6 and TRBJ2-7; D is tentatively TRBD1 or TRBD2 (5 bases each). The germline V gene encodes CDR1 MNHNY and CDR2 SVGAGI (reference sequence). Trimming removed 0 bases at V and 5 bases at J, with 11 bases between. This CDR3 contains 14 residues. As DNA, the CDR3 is TGTGCCAGCAGTTACTCGGGGACGAATAACGAGCAGTACTTC. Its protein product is CASSYSGTNNEQYF.

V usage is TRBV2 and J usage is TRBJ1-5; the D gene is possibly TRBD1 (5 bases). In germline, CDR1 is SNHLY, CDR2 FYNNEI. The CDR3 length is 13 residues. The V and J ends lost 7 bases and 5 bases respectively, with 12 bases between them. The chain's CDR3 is CASTREGHQPQHF. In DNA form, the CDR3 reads TGTGCCAGCACTCGGGAGGGGCATCAGCCCCAGCATTTT.

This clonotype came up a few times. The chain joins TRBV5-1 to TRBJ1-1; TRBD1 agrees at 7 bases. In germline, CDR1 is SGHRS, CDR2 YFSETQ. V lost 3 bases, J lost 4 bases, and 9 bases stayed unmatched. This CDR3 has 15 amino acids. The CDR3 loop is CASSYRQGLGTEAFF. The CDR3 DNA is TGCGCCAGCAGCTACAGACAGGGTTTGGGCACTGAAGCTTTCTTT.

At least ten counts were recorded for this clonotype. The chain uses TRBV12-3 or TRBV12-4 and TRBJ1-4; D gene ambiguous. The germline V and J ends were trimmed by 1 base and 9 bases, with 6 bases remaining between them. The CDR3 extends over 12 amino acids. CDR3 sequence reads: CASSLGAQKLFF. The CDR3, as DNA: TGTGCCAGCAGTTTAGGAGCCCAAAAACTGTTTTTT.

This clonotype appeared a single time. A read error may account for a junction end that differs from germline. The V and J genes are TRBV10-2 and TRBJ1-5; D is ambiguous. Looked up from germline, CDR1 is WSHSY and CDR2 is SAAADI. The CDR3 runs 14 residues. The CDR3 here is CASNYGYSNHPQHF. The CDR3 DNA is TGCGCCAGCAACTACGGATATAGCAATCATCCCCAGCATTTT.

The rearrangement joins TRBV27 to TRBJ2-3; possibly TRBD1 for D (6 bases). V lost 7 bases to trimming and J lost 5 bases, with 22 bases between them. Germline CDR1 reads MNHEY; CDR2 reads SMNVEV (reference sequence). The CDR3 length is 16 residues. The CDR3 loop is CASIAAYRVGRDTQYF. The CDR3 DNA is TGTGCCAGCATCGCGGCTTACAGGGTAGGCAGAGATACGCAGTATTTT.

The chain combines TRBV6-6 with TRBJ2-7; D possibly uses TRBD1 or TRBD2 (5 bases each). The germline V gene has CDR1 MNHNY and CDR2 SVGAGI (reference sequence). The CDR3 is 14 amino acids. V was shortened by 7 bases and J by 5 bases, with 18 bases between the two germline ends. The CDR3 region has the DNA TGTGCCAGCACCGAGATTGGGGGAATGGACGAGCAGTACTTC. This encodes CASTEIGGMDEQYF.

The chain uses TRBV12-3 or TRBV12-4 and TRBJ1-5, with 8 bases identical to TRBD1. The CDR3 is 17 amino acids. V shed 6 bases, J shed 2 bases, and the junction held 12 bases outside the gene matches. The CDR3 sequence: CASSQGQDLMGNQPQHF. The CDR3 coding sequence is TGTGCCAGCAGCCAGGGACAGGACCTTATGGGCAATCAGCCCCAGCATTTT.

This CDR3 is CASKAGSRDTEAFF. The CDR3 DNA reads as TGTGCCAGCAAAGCCGGGTCCAGAGACACTGAAGCTTTCTTT. This chain connects TRBV2 to TRBJ1-1; D is unresolved. The ends were cut back, 7 bases at V and 3 bases at J, with 15 bases in the middle. In germline, CDR1 is SNHLY, CDR2 FYNNEI. The CDR3 length is 14 residues.

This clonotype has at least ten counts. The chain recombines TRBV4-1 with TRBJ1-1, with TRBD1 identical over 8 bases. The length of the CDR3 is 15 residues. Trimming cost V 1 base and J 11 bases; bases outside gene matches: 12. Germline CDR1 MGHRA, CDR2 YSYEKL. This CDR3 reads CASSQVGAGGAAAFF. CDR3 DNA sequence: TGCGCCAGCAGCCAAGTTGGCGCAGGGGGCGCTGCGGCTTTCTTT.